A single sample gave rise to the 20 T cell receptor beta chains below, sequenced in a study of identifying expanded T cells in peripheral blood. Measured with immunoSEQ multiplex PCR; TCRdb has only the in-frame clones, and not every one. The sample records about 85,000 clones, approximately 89% being singletons. The specimen was blood. The receptors were sampled from a person aged 18 to 70 in good health.

The chain couples TRBV5-6 to TRBJ2-2, with 7 nucleotides matching TRBD1. V shed 4 bases and J 4 bases; nucleotides not matched to a gene: 10. Germline lookup yields CDR1 SGHDT and CDR2 YYEEEE. The CDR3 length is 16 residues. CDR3 in amino acids: CASSPGPAGGTGELFF. The CDR3 nucleotides are TGTGCCAGCAGCCCTGGGCCGGCAGGGGGCACCGGGGAGCTGTTTTTT.

The rearrangement links TRBV19 to TRBJ2-7, with 9 bases matching TRBD1. The CDR3 spans 15 residues. J gave up 1 base and V 6 bases, and 7 bases lay outside the gene matches. Germline-derived CDR1 and CDR2 are LNHDA and SQIVND (reference sequence). The CDR3 DNA reads TGTGCCAGTAGACCGGACAGGGGCATGTCCTACGAGCAGTACTTC. Residues: CASRPDRGMSYEQYF.

This clone was detected only a few times. V gene TRBV6-4 combines with J gene TRBJ1-1; D call uncertain. The CDR3 spans 14 residues. CDR1 is MRHNA, CDR2 SNTAGT, per germline. The V and J ends lost 4 bases and 6 bases respectively, with 15 bases between them. CDR3 in DNA: TGTGCCAGCAGTGCTGAATCCTGGTCGTCTGAAGCTTTCTTT. Translation: CASSAESWSSEAFF.

This chain connects TRBV7-8 to TRBJ2-2; D gene unclear. CDR1 and CDR2 (germline): SGHVS, FQNEAQ. The CDR3 length is 12 residues. Between the trimmed V and J ends, which lost 2 bases and 6 bases, there was a span of 4 bases. CDR3 DNA sequence: TGTGCCAGCAGCTTAACTGCCGGGGAGCTGTTTTTT. Its protein is CASSLTAGELFF.

To note about this clone: The junction departs from the called germline gene at one end, perhaps through a read error. The chain is built from TRBV6-5 and TRBJ2-7; D is perhaps TRBD1 (6 bases). CDR3 length: 14 amino acids. Germline loops: CDR1 MNHEY, CDR2 SVGAGI. The CDR3 is CVSSPRDILYEQYF. The CDR3 DNA reads TGTGTCAGCAGCCCTAGGGACATACTCTACGAGCAGTACTTC.

This clone was observed once. Other DNA sequences in this specimen translate into the identical CDR3. The chain carries TRBV7-6 and TRBJ1-2; weak D call: TRBD1 (6 bases). CDR1 and CDR2 (germline): SGHVS, FNYEAQ. This CDR3 spans 13 amino acids. Trimming pared 5 bases from V and 2 bases from J, leaving 9 bases between. CDR3 nucleotides: TGTGCCAGCAGCCAAACAGGGAACTATGGCTACACCTTC. Residues: CASSQTGNYGYTF. The variable domain in full, with the rest retrieved from reference TRBV7-6 and TRBJ1-2, is GAGVSQSPRYKVTKRGQDVALRCDPISGHVSLYWYRQALGQGPEFLTYFNYEAQQDKSGLPNDRFSAERPEGSISTLTIQRTEQRDSAMYRCASSQTGNYGYTFGSGTRLTVV.

This chain connects TRBV5-1 to TRBJ2-1; weak D call: TRBD1 (6 bases). The length of the CDR3 is 15 residues. Deletions cut 2 bases from V and 4 bases from J, with 13 bases between. The germline V gene has CDR1 SGHRS and CDR2 YFSETQ. The CDR3 loop reads CASSLAGTLYNEQFF. CDR3 DNA sequence: TGCGCCAGCAGCTTAGCCGGGACATTATACAATGAGCAGTTCTTC.

Here the CDR3 reads CASSWTPGLAANEQYF. As DNA, the CDR3 is TGCGCCAGCAGCTGGACCCCGGGACTAGCCGCGAACGAGCAGTACTTC. This chain uses TRBV5-1 with TRBJ2-5, with 9 positions matching TRBD2. The end of the DNA aligns better with TRBJ2-7, so the J call may be wrong. In germline, CDR1 is SGHRS, CDR2 YFSETQ. CDR3 length equals 16 residues.

This chain links TRBV27 with TRBJ2-1; 11 nucleotides line up with TRBD2. This CDR3 region has 15 residues. Germline V CDR1 and CDR2: MNHEY, SMNVEV (reference sequence). The V gene end was trimmed by 4 bases and the J gene end by 7 bases; junction bases not matched to a gene: 6. Here the CDR3 reads CASSSNSGRGNEQFF. The CDR3 DNA follows: TGTGCCAGCAGTTCCAATAGCGGGAGGGGTAATGAGCAGTTCTTC.

The CDR3 DNA is TGCAGTGCTTACTCCTACGAGCAGTACTTC. Protein product: CSAYSYEQYF. The chain links TRBV20-1 to TRBJ2-7; D uncertain. This CDR3 contains 10 residues. Germline CDR1 and CDR2: DFQATT and SNEGSKA (reference sequence). V dropped 5 bases and J dropped 0 bases, with 2 bases sitting between them.

The chain carries TRBV6-5 and TRBJ1-2; tentatively, D is TRBD1 (6 bases). There are 13 residues in the CDR3. The germline V gene has CDR1 MNHEY and CDR2 SVGAGI. Trimming shortened V by 6 bases and J by 6 bases, and 14 bases separated the two germline ends. The CDR3: CASSTGEGDGYTF. As DNA, the CDR3 is TGTGCCAGCAGCACTGGAGAGGGGGATGGCTACACCTTC.

V is TRBV4-1 and J is TRBJ1-3; D call uncertain. V was cut by 5 bases and J by 0 bases, with 5 bases left in between. The CDR3 sequence is 13 residues long. Germline V CDR1 and CDR2: MGHRA, YSYEKL. The CDR3 DNA reads as TGCGCCAGCAGCGAACTCTCTGGAAACACCATATATTTT. This encodes CASSELSGNTIYF.

The sample holds one count of this clone. CDR3 coding DNA: TGTGCCAGCAGCCGTGGACAGGGCAACCCAGACACCATATATTTT. It encodes CASSRGQGNPDTIYF. This rearrangement joins TRBV5-6 to TRBJ1-3, with 8 nucleotides matching TRBD1. The length of the CDR3 is 15 residues. The J segment lost 8 bases and the V segment lost 4 bases, leaving 11 bases of the junction unmatched. From germline, CDR1 is SGHDT and CDR2 YYEEEE.

This chain joins TRBV5-6 and TRBJ1-2, with 9 bases fitting TRBD1. V lost 4 bases and J lost 1; bases outside the gene matches: 5. Germline CDR1 and CDR2: SGHDT and YYEEEE. The CDR3 covers 15 residues. The CDR3 region is CASSGRTGVNYGYTF. The CDR3 nucleotides read TGTGCCAGCAGCGGAAGGACAGGGGTTAACTATGGCTACACCTTC. Full variable domain (remainder filled in from reference TRBV5-6 and TRBJ1-2): DAGVTQSPTHLIKTRGQQVTLRCSPKSGHDTVSWYQQALGQGPQFIFQYYEEEERQRGNFPDRFSGHQFPNYSSELNVNALLLGDSALYLCASSGRTGVNYGYTFGSGTRLTVV.

This chain uses TRBV7-2 with TRBJ1-1; D may be TRBD1 (6 bases). V shed 5 bases and J shed 0 bases, with 10 bases lying between them. The CDR3 consists of 14 residues. The germline gives CDR1 SGHTA, CDR2 FQGNSA. The CDR3 DNA is TGTGCCAGCAGCCGAGGGGGTATGAACACTGAAGCTTTCTTT. It specifies CASSRGGMNTEAFF.

This chain links TRBV21-1 with TRBJ2-2; the table's D call TRBD1 went unverified against the DNA. TRBV21-1 is a listed pseudogene. The length of the CDR3 is 15 residues. The CDR3 region is CASSKGQGAMRELFF. CDR3 nucleotide sequence: TGTGCCAGCAGCAAAGGACAGGGGGCGATGAGGGAGCTGTTTTTT.

J is TRBJ1-3 and V is TRBV6-5; TRBD1 matches 8 bases. Trimming took 2 bases from V and 4 from J; bases not matched to a gene: 4. The CDR3 is 15 amino acids. In germline, CDR1 is MNHEY, CDR2 SVGAGI. CDR3 loop: CASSYAQGGGNTIYF. The CDR3 DNA reads TGTGCCAGCAGTTACGCACAGGGGGGGGGAAACACCATATATTTT.

The chain recombines TRBV2 with TRBJ1-2, with D maybe TRBD1 (6 bases). The CDR3 runs to 14 residues. The V gene lost 4 bases and the J gene lost 5 bases, with 14 bases spanning the gap. From germline, CDR1 is SNHLY and CDR2 FYNNEI. In nucleotides, the CDR3 is TGTGCCAGCAGTGGTGACTCGCAGGGGTATGGCTACACCTTC. This translates into CASSGDSQGYGYTF.

J is TRBJ2-5 and V is TRBV28; TRBD2 aligns across 11 bases. The J segment lost 2 bases and the V segment lost 6 bases, leaving 8 bases of the junction unmatched. The germline gives CDR1 MDHEN, CDR2 SYDVKM. There are 16 residues in the CDR3. The chain's CDR3 is CASRRVAGGIQETQYF. The CDR3 DNA is TGTGCCAGCAGGCGAGTAGCGGGAGGGATTCAAGAGACCCAGTACTTC.

This clone was counted only a few times. This chain uses TRBV27 with TRBJ1-4, with D possibly TRBD1 on 5 matching bases. The germline gives CDR1 MNHEY, CDR2 SMNVEV (reference sequence). The CDR3 has 14 amino acids. The V gene lost 2 bases and the J gene lost 7 bases, with 11 bases spanning the gap. The CDR3 DNA reads as TGTGCCAGCAGTTTAATGGGACCGGGTGAAAAACTGTTTTTT. This encodes CASSLMGPGEKLFF.